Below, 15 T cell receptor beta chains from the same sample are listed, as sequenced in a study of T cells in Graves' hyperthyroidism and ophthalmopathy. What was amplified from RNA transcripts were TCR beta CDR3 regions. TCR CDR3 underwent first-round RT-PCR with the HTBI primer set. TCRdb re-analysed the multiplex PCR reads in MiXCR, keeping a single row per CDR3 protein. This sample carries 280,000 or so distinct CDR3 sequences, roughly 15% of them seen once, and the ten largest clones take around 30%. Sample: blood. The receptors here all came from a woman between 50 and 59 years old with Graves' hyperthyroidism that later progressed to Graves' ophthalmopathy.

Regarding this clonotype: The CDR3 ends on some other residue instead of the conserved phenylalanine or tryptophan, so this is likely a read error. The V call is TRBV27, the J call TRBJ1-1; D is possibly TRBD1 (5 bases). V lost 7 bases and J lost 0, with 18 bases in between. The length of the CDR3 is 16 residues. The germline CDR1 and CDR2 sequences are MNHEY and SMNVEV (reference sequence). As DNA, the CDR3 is TGTGCCAGCACCTTAGTTGGGGGGGGGGTGAACACTGAAGCTTTCCTT. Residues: CASTLVGGGVNTEAFL.

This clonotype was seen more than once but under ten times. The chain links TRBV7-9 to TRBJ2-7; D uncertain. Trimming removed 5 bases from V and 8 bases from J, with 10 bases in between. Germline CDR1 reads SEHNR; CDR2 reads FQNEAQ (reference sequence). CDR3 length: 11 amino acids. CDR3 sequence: CASSQSRKQYF. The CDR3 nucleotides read TGTGCCAGCAGCCAGTCCCGAAAGCAGTACTTC.

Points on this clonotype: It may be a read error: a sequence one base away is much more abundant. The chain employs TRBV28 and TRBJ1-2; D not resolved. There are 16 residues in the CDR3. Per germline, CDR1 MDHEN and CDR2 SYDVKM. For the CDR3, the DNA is TGTGCCGGCAGTTTGGGAACCCTGCTGGCTAACTATGGCTACACCTTC. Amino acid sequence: CAGSLGTLLANYGYTF.

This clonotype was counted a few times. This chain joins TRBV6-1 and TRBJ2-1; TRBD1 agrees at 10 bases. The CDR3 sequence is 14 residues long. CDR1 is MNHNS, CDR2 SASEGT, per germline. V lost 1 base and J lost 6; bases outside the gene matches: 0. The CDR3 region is CASSEGTGGNEQFF. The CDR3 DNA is TGTGCCAGCAGTGAAGGGACAGGGGGCAATGAGCAGTTCTTC.

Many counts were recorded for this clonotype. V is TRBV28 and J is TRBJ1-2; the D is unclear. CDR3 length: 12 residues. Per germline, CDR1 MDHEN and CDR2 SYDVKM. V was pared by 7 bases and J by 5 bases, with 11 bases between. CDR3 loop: CASIDSEYGYTF. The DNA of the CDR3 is TGTGCCAGCATCGATTCGGAGTATGGCTACACCTTC.

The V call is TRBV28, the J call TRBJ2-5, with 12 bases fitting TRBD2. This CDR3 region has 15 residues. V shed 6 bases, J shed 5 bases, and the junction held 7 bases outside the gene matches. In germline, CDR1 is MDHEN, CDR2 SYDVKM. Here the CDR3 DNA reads TGTGCCAGCAGCCTAGCGGGAGGGCGAATTGAGACCCAGTACTTC. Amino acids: CASSLAGGRIETQYF.

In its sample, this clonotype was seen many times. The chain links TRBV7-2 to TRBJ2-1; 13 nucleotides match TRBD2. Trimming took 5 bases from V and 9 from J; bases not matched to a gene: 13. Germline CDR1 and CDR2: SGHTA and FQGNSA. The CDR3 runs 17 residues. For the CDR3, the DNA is TGTGCCAGCAGCACTCCACTAGCGGGAGGGCCCCCAGGTGAGCAGTTCTTC. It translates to CASSTPLAGGPPGEQFF.

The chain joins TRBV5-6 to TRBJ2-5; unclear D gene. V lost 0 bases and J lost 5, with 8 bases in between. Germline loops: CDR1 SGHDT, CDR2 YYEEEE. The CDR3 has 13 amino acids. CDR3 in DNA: TGTGCCAGCAGCTTGGACACTCGGGAGACCCAGTACTTC. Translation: CASSLDTRETQYF. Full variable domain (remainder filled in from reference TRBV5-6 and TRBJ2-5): DAGVTQSPTHLIKTRGQQVTLRCSPKSGHDTVSWYQQALGQGPQFIFQYYEEEERQRGNFPDRFSGHQFPNYSSELNVNALLLGDSALYLCASSLDTRETQYFGPGTRLLVL.

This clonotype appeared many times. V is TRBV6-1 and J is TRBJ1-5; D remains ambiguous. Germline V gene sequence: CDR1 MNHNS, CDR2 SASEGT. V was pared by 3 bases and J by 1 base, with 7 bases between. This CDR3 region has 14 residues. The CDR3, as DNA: TGTGCCAGCAGTGATGGGCACAGCAATCAGCCCCAGCATTTT. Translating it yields CASSDGHSNQPQHF.

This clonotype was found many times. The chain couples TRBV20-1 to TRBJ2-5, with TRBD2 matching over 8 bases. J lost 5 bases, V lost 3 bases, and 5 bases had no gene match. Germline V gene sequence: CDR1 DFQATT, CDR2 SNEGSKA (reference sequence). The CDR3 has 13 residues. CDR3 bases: TGCAGTGCTAGTCTAGCGGGTCGGGAGACCCAGTACTTC. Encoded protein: CSASLAGRETQYF.

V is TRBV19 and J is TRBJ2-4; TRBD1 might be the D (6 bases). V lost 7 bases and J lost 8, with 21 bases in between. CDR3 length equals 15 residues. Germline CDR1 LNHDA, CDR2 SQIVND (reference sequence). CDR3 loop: CASTHYAGAEDIQYF. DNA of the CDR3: TGTGCCAGTACCCATTATGCAGGGGCGGAGGACATTCAGTACTTC.

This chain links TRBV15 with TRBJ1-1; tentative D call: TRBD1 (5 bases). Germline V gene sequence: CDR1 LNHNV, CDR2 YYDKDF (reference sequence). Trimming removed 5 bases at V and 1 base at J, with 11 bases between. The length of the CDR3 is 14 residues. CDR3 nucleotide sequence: TGTGCCACCAGCCTTGGGGGATCGAACACTGAAGCTTTCTTT. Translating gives CATSLGGSNTEAFF.

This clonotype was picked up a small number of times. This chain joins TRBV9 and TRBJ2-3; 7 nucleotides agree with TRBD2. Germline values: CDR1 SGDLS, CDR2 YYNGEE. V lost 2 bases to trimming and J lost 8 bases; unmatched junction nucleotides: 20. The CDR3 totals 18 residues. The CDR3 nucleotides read TGTGCCAGCAGCGTGGGGCAAGAACGGTTAGCCCCTAGCGGTACGCAGTATTTT. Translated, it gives CASSVGQERLAPSGTQYF.

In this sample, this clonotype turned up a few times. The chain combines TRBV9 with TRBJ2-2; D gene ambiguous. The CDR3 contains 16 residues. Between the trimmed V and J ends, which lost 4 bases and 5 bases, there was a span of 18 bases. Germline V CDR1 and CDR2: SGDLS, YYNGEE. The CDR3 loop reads CASSPGPLPLTGELFF. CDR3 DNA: TGTGCCAGCAGCCCCGGGCCCCTCCCTTTGACCGGGGAGCTGTTTTTT.

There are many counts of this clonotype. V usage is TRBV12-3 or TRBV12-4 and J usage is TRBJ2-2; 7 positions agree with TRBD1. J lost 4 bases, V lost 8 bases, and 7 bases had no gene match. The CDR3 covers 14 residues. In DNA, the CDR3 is TGTGCCAGCCGACGACAGGGTACCACCGGGGAGCTGTTTTTT. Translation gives CASRRQGTTGELFF.